The subject of this entry is one TCR beta chain. This clonotype was seen at least ten times. The antigen it binds to is not known. Base qualities are not at hand, and no much larger clone is one base apart. Sequencing was performed on an Illumina NovaSeq 6000. Using 5'RACE with constant-segment primers, TCRalpha and TCRbeta cDNA libraries were constructed, with sample barcodes and unique molecular identifiers added in the process. Trizol reagent was used to extract RNA from every sample. Amplification of the libraries took two PCR steps, and the second step added a second sample barcode plus Illumina TruSeq adapters. Sequencing of the libraries was done on an Illumina NovaSeq, producing 2 x 150 bp paired-end reads. The published analysis was carried out like this. Demultiplexing of reads and collapsing into UMI-guided consensus sequences were performed with migec v1.2.7. Using mixcr v2.1.11, UMI consensuses were aligned to TRA and TRB V and J templates and then assembled into clonotypes. A clonotype was counted as expanded or contracted only if both edgeR and NoisET called the change significant, with noise models trained on biological replicates. For edgeR calls, a false discovery rate-adjusted p below 0.01 and a log2 fold-change threshold of 1 were applied. As an exploratory analysis of dynamics, PCA with hierarchical clustering was applied to max-normalized trajectories of the 1000 most abundant clonotypes. The CD4 or CD8 phenotype of responding clones was assigned using the separately sequenced CD4+ and CD8+ repertoires. TCRdb ran its own pipeline on the public reads, namely fastp trimming at Q25 and MiXCR clone calling, and kept in-frame beta chains. Every distinct CDR3 protein forms one entry, paired with its most common genes and DNA. TCRdb's processing, not the authors', yielded these V and J calls. For this sample the table gives 30,000 to 35,000 distinct CDR3 sequences, of which roughly 7.5% were detected only once. The top ten clonotypes cover 29% of the sample.

This entry belongs to a study of T-cell memory formation after mild COVID-19 (dated by TCRdb to the early 2020s). Turning to the overall study: TCR sequence clusters from the two donors were largely donor specific. The cohort comprised two young, previously healthy adult volunteers, one female and one male. Longitudinal TCRalpha and TCRbeta repertoire sequencing tracked T-cell clones expanding and contracting after mild COVID-19 in two donors. The paper's findings and limits, for the study overall: SARS-CoV-2 specificity of the second-wave clones peaking on day 37 was not confirmed. Clones contracting from day 15 to 85 had balanced CD4/CD8 phenotypes, while a second wave expanding from day 15 to 37 was biased towards CD4+. Contracting CD4+ clones appeared mostly in the CM and EM memory subsets, whereas CD8+ clones were enriched in EMRA. Some responding clones were detected in pre-infection memory, which suggested that pre-existing cross-reactive memory T cells had joined the SARS-CoV-2 response. Only two mild cases were covered by the study, and larger cohorts that include severe cases with pre-infection samples were considered necessary.

Ficoll-Paque density gradient centrifugation was the method used to isolate PBMCs. Per the germline V gene (reference sequence), MNHEY is the CDR1 and SMNVEV is the CDR2. V and J are truncated by 6 bases and 0 bases respectively, leaving an intervening sequence of 10 bases. The cysteine opens and the phenylalanine closes a CDR3 of 14 amino acids. Kept here is only the CDR3 DNA, which spans 42 bases and is read in frame from base 1. The TCR originated in a man between 18 and 35 years old who had mild COVID-19 (a few samples of this study predate the infection). The sample titles of this study are shuffled in the database, so cell type and time point are left out; the donor was told from shared clones. The chain uses TRBV27 and TRBJ2-3; the D gene is perhaps TRBD2, from 6 matching bases. The sample comprised PBMCs or a T cell subset sorted from them (not recorded which). The nucleotide sequence is TGTGCCAGCAGATTAGCGGATAGCACAGATACGCAGTATTTT. This yields the protein CASRLADSTDTQYF.